Below, 24 T cell receptor beta chains from the same sample are listed, as sequenced in a study of cytomegalovirus exposure and HLA in healthy donors. Primers for the PCR totalled 60 Vbeta and 13 Jbeta. Clones were sequenced by immunoSEQ multiplex PCR, and TCRdb holds only the in-frame ones, with some missing. The top ten hold around 3.3% of the sample, which has just over 150,000 clones, approximately 78% seen once. The specimen sequenced was PBMCs. The receptors were gathered from a woman aged 40 to 50 in good health and CMV-seronegative.

This chain joins TRBV11-2 and TRBJ1-4; TRBD1 aligns across 8 bases. Germline CDR1 SGHAT, CDR2 FQNNGV. The CDR3 has 14 amino acids. V was clipped by 8 bases and J by 4 bases; unmatched bases: 6. CDR3 loop: CASGQDRVNEKLFF. In DNA form, the CDR3 reads TGTGCCAGCGGACAGGACAGGGTTAATGAAAAACTGTTTTTT.

The chain combines TRBV19 with TRBJ1-2; D gene unclear. Trimming took 0 bases from V and 7 from J, leaving 6 bases between them. This CDR3 contains 12 residues. Germline CDR1 reads LNHDA; CDR2 reads SQIVND (reference sequence). CDR3 in DNA: TGTGCCAGTAGTATAGATCGGGGTGGCTACACCTTC. Translated: CASSIDRGGYTF. The whole variable domain, filled in from reference TRBV19 and TRBJ1-2, reads DGGITQSPKYLFRKEGQNVTLSCEQNLNHDAMYWYRQDPGQGLRLIYYSQIVNDFQKGDIAEGYSVSREKKESFPLTVTSAQKNPTAFYLCASSIDRGGYTFGSGTRLTVV.

The chain combines TRBV9 with TRBJ1-2, with 9 bases lining up with TRBD1. The CDR3 loop spans 17 amino acids. J gave up 4 bases and V 3 bases, and 13 bases lay outside the gene matches. CDR1 and CDR2 from the germline V gene are SGDLS and YYNGEE. CDR3 protein: CASSGTGTGKNFYGYTF. The DNA of the CDR3 is TGTGCCAGCAGCGGAACTGGGACAGGGAAAAACTTCTATGGCTACACCTTC. The whole variable domain, remainder taken from reference TRBV9 and TRBJ1-2, is DSGVTQTPKHLITATGQRVTLRCSPRSGDLSVYWYQQSLDQGLQFLIQYYNGEERAKGNILERFSAQQFPDLHSELNLSSLELGDSALYFCASSGTGTGKNFYGYTFGSGTRLTVV.

This clone counts as medium-sized. The rearrangement joins TRBV4-1 to TRBJ2-3, with TRBD2 matching 9 bases. Per the germline V gene, CDR1 is MGHRA and CDR2 is YSYEKL. V gave up 4 bases and J gave up 0 bases; unmatched junction bases: 11. CDR3 length equals 18 residues. The chain's CDR3 is CASSLTPTTSGSTDTQYF. The CDR3 DNA reads TGCGCCAGCAGCCTTACACCGACGACTAGCGGTAGCACAGATACGCAGTATTTT.

Only a few counts were recorded for this clone. The chain links TRBV6-1 to TRBJ1-2, with 8 nucleotides matching TRBD1. The CDR3 totals 14 residues. Trimming took 6 bases from V and 8 from J; bases not matched to a gene: 11. CDR1 is MNHNS and CDR2 is SASEGT in the germline V gene. The CDR3 region has the DNA TGTGCCAGCAGCGTCGTTACAGGGGGTAGCGGCTACACCTTC. Amino acid sequence: CASSVVTGGSGYTF.

The chain couples TRBV7-9 to TRBJ1-1; D is perhaps TRBD1 (6 bases). V lost 2 bases, J lost 3 bases, and 10 bases lay in between. The CDR3 runs 14 residues. Looked up from germline, CDR1 is SEHNR and CDR2 is FQNEAQ (reference sequence). CDR3 nucleotides: TGTGCCAGCAGCTTAATATCAGGGGACACTGAAGCTTTCTTT. Its protein product is CASSLISGDTEAFF.

This chain uses TRBV18 with TRBJ2-3; TRBD2 agrees at 11 bases. This CDR3 comprises 19 residues. Losses at the gene ends were 4 bases for V and 0 bases for J; bases not matched to a gene: 12. The V gene's germline CDR1 is KGHSH and CDR2 LQKENI. The CDR3 bases are TGTGCCAGCTCACACGCTACTAGCGGGGGAGCCTCTAGCACAGATACGCAGTATTTT. As protein: CASSHATSGGASSTDTQYF.

J is TRBJ2-1 and V is TRBV7-6; 7 bases map to TRBD2. J was trimmed by 9 bases and V by 5 bases; bases with no gene match: 10. The CDR3 spans 14 residues. Looked up from germline, CDR1 is SGHVS and CDR2 is FNYEAQ. This CDR3 reads CASSPFAGGSEQFF. In nucleotides, the CDR3 is TGTGCCAGCAGCCCTTTCGCCGGGGGGAGTGAGCAGTTCTTC. The variable domain in full, with the rest retrieved from reference TRBV7-6 and TRBJ2-1, is GAGVSQSPRYKVTKRGQDVALRCDPISGHVSLYWYRQALGQGPEFLTYFNYEAQQDKSGLPNDRFSAERPEGSISTLTIQRTEQRDSAMYRCASSPFAGGSEQFFGPGTRLTVL.

V usage is TRBV19 and J usage is TRBJ1-4; tentatively, D is TRBD1 (6 bases). V was pared by 5 bases and J by 5 bases, with 12 bases between. This CDR3 contains 14 residues. Germline-derived CDR1 and CDR2 are LNHDA and SQIVND (reference sequence). CDR3 in DNA: TGTGCCAGTAGTCCTCAAGGGGGAAATGAAAAACTGTTTTTT. Its translation is CASSPQGGNEKLFF.

The rearrangement joins TRBV7-8 to TRBJ2-3; 16 positions agree with TRBD2. Trimming took 1 base from V and 4 from J; bases not matched to a gene: 5. In germline, CDR1 is SGHVS, CDR2 FQNEAQ. The CDR3 sequence is 18 residues long. The CDR3 sequence is CASSLGGLAGGLPDTQYF. In DNA form, the CDR3 reads TGTGCCAGCAGCTTAGGGGGACTAGCGGGGGGGCTCCCAGATACGCAGTATTTT. The full variable domain, with the rest looked up from reference TRBV7-8 and TRBJ2-3, is GAGVSQSPRYKVAKRGQDVALRCDPISGHVSLFWYQQALGQGPEFLTYFQNEAQLDKSGLPSDRFFAERPEGSVSTLKIQRTQQEDSAVYLCASSLGGLAGGLPDTQYFGPGTRLTVL.

This chain connects TRBV7-3 to TRBJ2-1; D might be TRBD2 (7 bases). CDR3 length: 15 residues. The V and J ends lost 5 bases and 9 bases respectively, with 20 bases between them. Germline values: CDR1 SGHTA, CDR2 FQGTGA. The CDR3 here is CASSQVGGGNGEQFF. The CDR3 DNA reads TGTGCCAGCAGCCAAGTAGGGGGGGGGAATGGTGAGCAGTTCTTC.

The chain uses TRBV7-8 and TRBJ2-7; D is possibly TRBD1 (6 bases). V was cut by 5 bases and J by 6 bases, with 23 bases left in between. The CDR3 covers 16 residues. CDR1 and CDR2 (germline): SGHVS, FQNEAQ. DNA for the CDR3: TGTGCCAGCAGCCTCGTAACCAACACAGGGTTTCGCGAGCAGTACTTC. Translation: CASSLVTNTGFREQYF. The variable domain in full, with the rest retrieved from reference TRBV7-8 and TRBJ2-7, is GAGVSQSPRYKVAKRGQDVALRCDPISGHVSLFWYQQALGQGPEFLTYFQNEAQLDKSGLPSDRFFAERPEGSVSTLKIQRTQQEDSAVYLCASSLVTNTGFREQYFGPGTRLTVT.

The J gene is TRBJ1-6, the V gene TRBV9; no reliable D call. The CDR3 spans 13 residues. Germline CDR1 reads SGDLS; CDR2 reads YYNGEE. V was clipped by 0 bases and J by 7 bases, with 5 bases between them. CDR3 sequence reads: CASSVALNSPLHF. CDR3 bases: TGTGCCAGCAGCGTAGCCCTGAATTCACCCCTCCACTTT.

The CDR3 coding sequence is TGCGCCAGCAGCCTTGACATCAACTCTGGAAACACCATATATTTT. Residues: CASSLDINSGNTIYF. The chain links TRBV5-1 to TRBJ1-3; no clear D. Trimming removed 4 bases from V and 0 bases from J, with 11 bases in between. The germline gives CDR1 SGHRS, CDR2 YFSETQ. The CDR3 extends over 15 amino acids.

The chain has TRBV4-2 and TRBJ1-4; D is undetermined. Germline V gene sequence: CDR1 LGHNA, CDR2 YNFKEQ. Trimming shortened V by 4 bases and J by 3 bases, and 9 bases separated the two germline ends. This CDR3 has 14 residues. CDR3: CASSPGRANEKLFF. The CDR3 DNA reads as TGTGCCAGCAGCCCCGGGAGAGCTAATGAAAAACTGTTTTTT.

J is TRBJ1-1 and V is TRBV18; D perhaps matches TRBD1 (6 bases). The CDR3 covers 14 residues. Germline CDR1 is KGHSH and CDR2 is LQKENI. The V end was cut by 3 bases, the J end by 2 bases, with 10 bases between. CDR3 sequence (DNA): TGTGCCAGCTCACCGACCAGGGGCAACACTGAAGCTTTCTTT. Translating gives CASSPTRGNTEAFF.

For this clone: A much larger clone lies one base from this, so it may be a read error. The chain links TRBV9 to TRBJ2-2, with unresolved D. V shed 4 bases and J shed 3 bases, with 4 bases lying between them. This CDR3 is built from 12 residues. Germline CDR1 SGDLS, CDR2 YYNGEE. CDR3 nucleotide sequence: TGTGCCAGCAGCCTATACACCGGGGAGCTGTTTTTT. This encodes CASSLYTGELFF.

The gene calls are TRBV5-1 and TRBJ2-3; D call uncertain. The germline gives CDR1 SGHRS, CDR2 YFSETQ. The CDR3 totals 15 residues. V lost 4 bases and J lost 1, with 13 bases in between. CDR3 DNA: TGCGCCAGCAGCGAAGACACCCAACGCACAGATACGCAGTATTTT. Translating it yields CASSEDTQRTDTQYF.

The chain joins TRBV4-1 to TRBJ2-1, with 7 bases that match TRBD2. The CDR3 contains 14 residues. V gave up 4 bases and J gave up 4 bases; unmatched junction bases: 4. Germline CDR1 is MGHRA and CDR2 is YSYEKL. The CDR3 DNA reads TGCGCCAGCAGCCTCGTGGGGGGGTACAATGAGCAGTTCTTC. This encodes CASSLVGGYNEQFF.

The genes are TRBV27 and TRBJ1-6; D possibly corresponds to TRBD1 (5 bases). The CDR3 length is 15 residues. The ends were cut back, 3 bases at V and 7 bases at J, with 13 bases in the middle. The germline V gene encodes CDR1 MNHEY and CDR2 SMNVEV (reference sequence). The CDR3 is CASSFGRALNSPLHF. CDR3 bases: TGTGCCAGCAGTTTTGGCAGGGCGCTAAATTCACCCCTCCACTTT.

This chain joins TRBV6-4 and TRBJ2-3, with D perhaps TRBD1 (6 bases). The CDR3 covers 16 residues. Germline V gene lookup returns CDR1 MRHNA and CDR2 SNTAGT. The V end lost 5 bases, the J end lost 2 bases, and 17 bases lay between the germline ends. CDR3 bases: TGTGCCAGCAGTTATACCGGGACATACAACACAGATACGCAGTATTTT. This sequence encodes CASSYTGTYNTDTQYF.

The gene calls are TRBV6-1 and TRBJ1-4, with 9 bases fitting TRBD1. V lost 5 bases to trimming and J lost 5 bases; unmatched junction nucleotides: 6. Germline V CDR1 and CDR2: MNHNS, SASEGT. The CDR3 runs to 15 residues. Here the CDR3 DNA reads TGTGCCAGCAGTCTGGACAGGGGCGGGAATGAAAAACTGTTTTTT. Residues: CASSLDRGGNEKLFF.

The chain combines TRBV6-5 with TRBJ1-2, with unresolved D. The germline CDR1 and CDR2 sequences are MNHEY and SVGAGI. V was clipped by 6 bases and J by 0 bases, with 8 bases between them. The CDR3 runs 13 residues. The DNA for the CDR3 is TGTGCCAGCAGAGACTTAACTAACTATGGCTACACCTTC. Residues: CASRDLTNYGYTF.

This clone was picked up one time. The chain carries TRBV28 and TRBJ1-5; no firm D call. CDR1 is MDHEN and CDR2 is SYDVKM in the germline V gene. The CDR3 extends over 16 amino acids. Trimming stripped 6 bases from V and 3 bases from J, with 18 bases between. The CDR3 spells CASRTLRGLVNQPQHF. The CDR3 DNA follows: TGTGCCAGCAGGACCCTCCGAGGGCTTGTCAATCAGCCCCAGCATTTT.